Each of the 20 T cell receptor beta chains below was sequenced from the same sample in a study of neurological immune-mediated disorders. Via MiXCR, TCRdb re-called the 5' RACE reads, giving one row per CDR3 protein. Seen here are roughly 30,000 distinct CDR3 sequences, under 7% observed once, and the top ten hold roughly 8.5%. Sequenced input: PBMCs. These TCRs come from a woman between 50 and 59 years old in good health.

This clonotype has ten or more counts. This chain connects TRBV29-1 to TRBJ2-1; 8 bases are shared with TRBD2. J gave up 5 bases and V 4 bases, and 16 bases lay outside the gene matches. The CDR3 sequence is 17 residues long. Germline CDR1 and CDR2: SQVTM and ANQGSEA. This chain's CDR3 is CSVAPSAGLGSNNEQFF. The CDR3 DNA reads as TGCAGCGTTGCCCCCTCAGCGGGACTAGGTAGTAACAATGAGCAGTTCTTC.

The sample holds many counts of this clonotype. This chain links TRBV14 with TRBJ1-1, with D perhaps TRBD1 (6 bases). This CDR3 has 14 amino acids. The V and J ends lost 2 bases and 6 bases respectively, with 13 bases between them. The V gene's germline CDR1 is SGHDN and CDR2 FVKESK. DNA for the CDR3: TGTGCCAGCAGCCAATGGCAGGGGCTGCCTGAAGCTTTCTTT. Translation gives CASSQWQGLPEAFF. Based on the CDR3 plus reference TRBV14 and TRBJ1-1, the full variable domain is EAGVTQFPSHSVIEKGQTVTLRCDPISGHDNLYWYRRVMGKEIKFLLHFVKESKQDESGMPNNRFLAERTGGTYSTLKVQPAELEDSGVYFCASSQWQGLPEAFFGQGTRLTVV.

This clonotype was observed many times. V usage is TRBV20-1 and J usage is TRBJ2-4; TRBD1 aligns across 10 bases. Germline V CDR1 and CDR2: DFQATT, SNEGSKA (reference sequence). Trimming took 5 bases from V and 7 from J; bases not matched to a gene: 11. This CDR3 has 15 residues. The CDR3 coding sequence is TGCAGTGCTTTACCCCGGACAGGGGGGTCGAACATTCAGTACTTC. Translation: CSALPRTGGSNIQYF.

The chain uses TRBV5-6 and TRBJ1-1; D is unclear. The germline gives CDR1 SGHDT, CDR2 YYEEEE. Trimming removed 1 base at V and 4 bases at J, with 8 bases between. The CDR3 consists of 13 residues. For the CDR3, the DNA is TGTGCCAGCAGCTTGACATACGTCACTGAAGCTTTCTTT. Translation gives CASSLTYVTEAFF.

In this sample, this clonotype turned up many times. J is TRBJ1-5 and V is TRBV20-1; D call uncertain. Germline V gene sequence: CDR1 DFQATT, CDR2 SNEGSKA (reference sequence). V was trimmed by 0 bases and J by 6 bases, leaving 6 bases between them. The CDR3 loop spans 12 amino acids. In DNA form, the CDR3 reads TGCAGTGCTAGAGATGTGGGTCAGCCCCAGCATTTT. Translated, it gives CSARDVGQPQHF.

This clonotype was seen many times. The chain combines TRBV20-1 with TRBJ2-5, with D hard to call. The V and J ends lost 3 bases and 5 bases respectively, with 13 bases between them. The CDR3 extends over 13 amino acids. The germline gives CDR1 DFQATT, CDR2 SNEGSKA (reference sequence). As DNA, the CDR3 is TGCAGTGCTAGTCCTGGGGTGGAGGAGACCCAGTACTTC. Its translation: CSASPGVEETQYF.

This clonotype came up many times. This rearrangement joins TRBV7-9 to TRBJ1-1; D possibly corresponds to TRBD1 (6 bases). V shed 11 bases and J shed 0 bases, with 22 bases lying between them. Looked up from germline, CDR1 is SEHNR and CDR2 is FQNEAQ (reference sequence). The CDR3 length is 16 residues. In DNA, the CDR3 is TGTGCCGGACAGCCAAGTGTCGGGTTGATGAACACTGAAGCTTTCTTT. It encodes CAGQPSVGLMNTEAFF.

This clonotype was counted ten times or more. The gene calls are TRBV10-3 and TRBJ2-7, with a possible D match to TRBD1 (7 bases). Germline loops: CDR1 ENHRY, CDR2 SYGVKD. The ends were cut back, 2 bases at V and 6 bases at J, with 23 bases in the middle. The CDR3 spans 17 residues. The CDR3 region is CAISEPARAGQLGEQYF. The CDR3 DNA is TGTGCCATCAGTGAGCCGGCCCGGGCGGGACAGCTGGGCGAGCAGTACTTC.

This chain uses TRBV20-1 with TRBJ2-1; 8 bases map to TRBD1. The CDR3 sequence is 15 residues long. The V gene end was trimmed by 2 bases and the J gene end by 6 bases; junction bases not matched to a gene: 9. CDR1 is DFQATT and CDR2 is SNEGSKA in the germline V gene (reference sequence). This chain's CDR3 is CSARPEGQATNEQFF. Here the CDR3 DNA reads TGCAGTGCTAGACCCGAGGGACAGGCGACCAATGAGCAGTTCTTC.

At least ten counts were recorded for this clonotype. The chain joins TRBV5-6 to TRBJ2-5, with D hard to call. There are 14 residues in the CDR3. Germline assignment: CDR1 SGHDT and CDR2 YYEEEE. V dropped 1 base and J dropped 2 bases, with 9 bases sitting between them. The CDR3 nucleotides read TGTGCCAGCAGCTTGCAGGATTCTCAAGAGACCCAGTACTTC. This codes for CASSLQDSQETQYF.

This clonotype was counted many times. The CDR3 sequence: CSARDTGGRGGYTF. The CDR3 DNA reads as TGCAGTGCTAGAGATACAGGGGGCAGGGGAGGCTACACCTTC. The chain links TRBV20-1 to TRBJ1-2; TRBD1 agrees at 9 bases. Trimming removed 0 bases from V and 8 bases from J; junction bases left unmatched: 7. Per germline, CDR1 DFQATT and CDR2 SNEGSKA (reference sequence). CDR3 size: 14 residues.

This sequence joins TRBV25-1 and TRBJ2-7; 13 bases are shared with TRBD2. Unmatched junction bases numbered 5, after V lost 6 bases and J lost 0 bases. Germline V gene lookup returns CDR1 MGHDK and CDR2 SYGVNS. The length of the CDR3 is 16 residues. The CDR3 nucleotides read TGTGCCAGCAGAGGGGGACTAGCGGGACACTCCTACGAGCAGTACTTC. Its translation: CASRGGLAGHSYEQYF.

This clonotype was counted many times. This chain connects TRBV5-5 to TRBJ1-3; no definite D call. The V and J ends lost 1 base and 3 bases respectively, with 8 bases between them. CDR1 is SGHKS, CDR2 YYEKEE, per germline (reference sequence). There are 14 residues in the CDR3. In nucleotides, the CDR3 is TGTGCCAGCAGCTTGTTCGGGATTGGAAACACCATATATTTT. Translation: CASSLFGIGNTIYF. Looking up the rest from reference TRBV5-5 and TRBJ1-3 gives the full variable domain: DAGVTQSPTHLIKTRGQQVTLRCSPISGHKSVSWYQQVLGQGPQFIFQYYEKEERGRGNFPDRFSARQFPNYSSELNVNALLLGDSALYLCASSLFGIGNTIYFGEGSWLTVV.

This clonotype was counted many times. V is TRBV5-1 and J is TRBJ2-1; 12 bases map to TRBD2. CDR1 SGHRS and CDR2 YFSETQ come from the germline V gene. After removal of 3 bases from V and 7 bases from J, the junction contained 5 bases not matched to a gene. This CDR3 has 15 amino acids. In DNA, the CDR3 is TGCGCCAGCAGCTCCCTAGCGGGGGGGCGTAATGAGCAGTTCTTC. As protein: CASSSLAGGRNEQFF.

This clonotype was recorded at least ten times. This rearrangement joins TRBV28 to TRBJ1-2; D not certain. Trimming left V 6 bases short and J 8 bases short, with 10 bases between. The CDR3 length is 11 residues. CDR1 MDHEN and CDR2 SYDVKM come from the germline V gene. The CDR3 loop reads CASSLGWGYTF. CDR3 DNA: TGTGCCAGCAGCTTGGGCTGGGGCTACACCTTC.

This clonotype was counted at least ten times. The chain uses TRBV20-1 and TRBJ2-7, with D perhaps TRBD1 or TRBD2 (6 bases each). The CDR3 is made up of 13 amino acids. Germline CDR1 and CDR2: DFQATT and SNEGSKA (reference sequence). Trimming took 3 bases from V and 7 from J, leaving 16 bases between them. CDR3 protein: CSASLLQGREQYF. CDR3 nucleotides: TGCAGTGCTAGTCTACTCCAGGGGAGGGAGCAGTACTTC.

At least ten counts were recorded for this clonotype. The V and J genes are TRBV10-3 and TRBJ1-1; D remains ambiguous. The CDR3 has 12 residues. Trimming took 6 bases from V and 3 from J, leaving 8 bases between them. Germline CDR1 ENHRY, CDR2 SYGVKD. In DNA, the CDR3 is TGTGCCATCAGGGGGTCAGACACTGAAGCTTTCTTT. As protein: CAIRGSDTEAFF.

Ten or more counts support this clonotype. The CDR3 loop reads CASSLSRLAGVRTDTQYF. The CDR3 nucleotides are TGTGCCAGCAGTTTAAGCCGTCTAGCGGGAGTACGCACAGATACGCAGTATTTT. V and J are TRBV28 and TRBJ2-3; TRBD2 aligns across 10 bases. Germline V gives CDR1 MDHEN, CDR2 SYDVKM. The CDR3 extends over 18 amino acids. The V segment lost 2 bases and the J segment 1 base; nucleotides outside the gene matches: 9.

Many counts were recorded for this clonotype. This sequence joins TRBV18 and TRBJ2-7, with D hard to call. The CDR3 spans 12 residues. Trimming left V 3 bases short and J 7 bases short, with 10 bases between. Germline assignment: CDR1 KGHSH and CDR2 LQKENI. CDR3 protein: CASSPMGFEQYF. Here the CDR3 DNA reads TGTGCCAGCTCACCCATGGGGTTTGAGCAGTACTTC.

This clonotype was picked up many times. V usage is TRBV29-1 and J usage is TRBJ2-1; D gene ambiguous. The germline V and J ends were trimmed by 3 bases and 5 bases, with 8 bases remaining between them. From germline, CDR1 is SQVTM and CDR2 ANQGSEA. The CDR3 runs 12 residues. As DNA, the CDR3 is TGCAGCGTTGACCAGCCACACAATGAGCAGTTCTTC. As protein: CSVDQPHNEQFF.